The 13 T cell receptor beta chains presented below share a single source sample, sequenced in a study of CXCR3-negative and CXCR3-positive naive CD8 T cells. In preparing the TRB cDNA libraries, 5' RACE with UMI labels was used. Reprocessing the 5' RACE reads, TCRdb reports a single entry for every CDR3 protein and omits DNA. Its clone listing holds about 41,000 distinct CDR3 sequences. Input material: naive CXCR3- CD8+ T cells from blood. Documented subset: CD45RO-CCR7+CD27+CD95- naive CD8+ T cells lacking CXCR3 (TNR3-). Every receptor here comes from a human donor in good health. Some clones in this sample may be carry-over from other donors' samples.

The chain recombines TRBV4-1 with TRBJ2-5; TCRdb's D call of TRBD1 is untestable without DNA. The CDR3 length is 15 residues. From germline, CDR1 is MGHRA and CDR2 YSYEKL. CDR3 protein: CASSQPGRTQETQYF.

The rearrangement joins TRBV7-9 to TRBJ2-7; TCRdb calls TRBD2, which cannot be checked without DNA. The CDR3 totals 14 residues. Germline assignment: CDR1 SEHNR and CDR2 FQNEAQ (reference sequence). CDR3 loop: CASSGGTSGKEQYF.

This chain uses TRBV29-1 with TRBJ2-1; lacking DNA, the TRBD2 call made by TCRdb goes unchecked. This CDR3 is built from 13 residues. Germline CDR1 reads SQVTM; CDR2 reads ANQGSEA. This chain's CDR3 is CSPGPAGGLRQFF.

The chain joins TRBV12-3 or TRBV12-4 to TRBJ2-5; with no DNA, the TCRdb D assignment of TRBD1 cannot be verified. The CDR3 is made up of 14 amino acids. CDR3 in amino acids: CASSYGGPGETQYF.

The chain is built from TRBV14 and TRBJ1-2; TCRdb proposes TRBD1, but this gene call is untestable without DNA. The CDR3 loop spans 19 amino acids. Germline V gene lookup returns CDR1 SGHDN and CDR2 FVKESK. This chain's CDR3 is CASSSITAGDTSPNYGYTF.

The V gene is TRBV29-1, the J gene TRBJ2-1; the TCRdb D gene call, TRBD1, has no DNA to confirm it. The CDR3 loop spans 14 amino acids. The germline V gene encodes CDR1 SQVTM and CDR2 ANQGSEA. CDR3: CSVEEGRGVSEQFF.

The chain employs TRBV7-6 and TRBJ2-2; without DNA, the TCRdb call of TRBD2 cannot be checked. This CDR3 spans 16 amino acids. Germline CDR1 reads SGHVS; CDR2 reads FNYEAQ. The CDR3: CASRPPGLAVTGELFF.

The chain employs TRBV20-1 and TRBJ1-2; TCRdb's D call of TRBD1 is untestable without DNA. The CDR3 runs to 16 residues. Germline CDR1 reads DFQATT; CDR2 reads SNEGSKA (reference sequence). CDR3 in amino acids: CSARDLGGQGDIGYTF.

The genes are TRBV7-9 and TRBJ1-4. Per the germline V gene, CDR1 is SEHNR and CDR2 is FQNEAQ (reference sequence). This CDR3 has 16 amino acids. CDR3 sequence: CASSLVSSATNEKLFF.

This chain uses TRBV7-9 with TRBJ2-7; absent DNA, TCRdb's TRBD1 call cannot be checked. Per germline, CDR1 SEHNR and CDR2 FQNEAQ (reference sequence). CDR3 length: 13 amino acids. The CDR3 is CASSLGTGYEQYF.

The chain couples TRBV23-1 to TRBJ2-7; TCRdb's assignment of TRBD1 cannot be checked, as there is no DNA. TRBV23-1 is reported as an ORF; its role is uncertain. The CDR3 contains 15 residues. CDR3 loop: CASSQGPGSSYEQYF.

The gene calls are TRBV14 and TRBJ2-1; the D call from TCRdb, TRBD1, cannot be confirmed without DNA. The V gene's germline CDR1 is SGHDN and CDR2 FVKESK. The CDR3 spans 14 residues. CDR3 region: CASSRGPAPNEQFF. Drawing the rest from reference TRBV14 and TRBJ2-1, the complete variable domain is EAGVTQFPSHSVIEKGQTVTLRCDPISGHDNLYWYRRVMGKEIKFLLHFVKESKQDESGMPNNRFLAERTGGTYSTLKVQPAELEDSGVYFCASSRGPAPNEQFFGPGTRLTVL.

The chain uses TRBV20-1 and TRBJ2-7; TCRdb selects TRBD2, and the lack of DNA leaves this call unchecked. The CDR3 is made up of 14 amino acids. Germline CDR1 is DFQATT and CDR2 is SNEGSKA (reference sequence). CDR3 region: CSARVSGELYEQYF.